This T cell receptor (beta chain) was captured in a study of blood T cell repertoires in COVID-19. About the research overall: COVID-19 samples from acute and convalescent phases originated in the United States, Italy and Spain.

TCRdb's copy holds only in-frame clones and misses some; the assay was immunoSEQ multiplex PCR. This table holds around 250,000 clones, approximately 89% found once. V lost 1 base and J lost 6, with 9 bases in between. The CDR3 is 13 amino acids. CDR1 and CDR2 (germline): MGHRA, YSYEKL. Sequenced material: peripheral blood. The TCR comes from a woman between 40 and 55 years old who had recovered from COVID-19. This chain joins TRBV4-1 and TRBJ1-1; no reliable D call. CDR3 residues: CASSQVVRAEAFF. Here the CDR3 DNA reads TGCGCCAGCAGCCAAGTGGTGAGGGCTGAAGCTTTCTTT.